This TCR beta chain was observed in a study of graft-versus-host responses after intestinal transplantation. Background on the study: In this cohort, recipients had multivisceral, liver-intestinal, or isolated intestinal transplants.

The protocol was immunoSEQ multiplex PCR, while the TCRdb copy is restricted to in-frame clones and leaves out a portion. The sample lists around 100,000 clones, about 88% occurring once. Comments on this clone: Its target is not known.

Study observations and caveats: GvH clones were found in recipient marrow; some appeared first in ileum or blood.

CDR1 and CDR2 from the germline V gene are LNHDA and SQIVND (reference sequence). This CDR3 region has 15 residues. With V trimmed by 4 bases and J by 1 base, 6 bases remained unmatched. The TCR sequence derives from a human donor who was the organ donor for an intestinal transplant. The chain carries TRBV19 and TRBJ2-5, with 7 positions matching TRBD1. This specimen was unstimulated CD4+ T cells sorted from spleen or lymph node cells, taken before transplant. The CDR3 here is CASSKGSGGQETQYF. The CDR3 DNA follows: TGTGCCAGTAGTAAGGGTTCAGGGGGCCAAGAGACCCAGTACTTC.